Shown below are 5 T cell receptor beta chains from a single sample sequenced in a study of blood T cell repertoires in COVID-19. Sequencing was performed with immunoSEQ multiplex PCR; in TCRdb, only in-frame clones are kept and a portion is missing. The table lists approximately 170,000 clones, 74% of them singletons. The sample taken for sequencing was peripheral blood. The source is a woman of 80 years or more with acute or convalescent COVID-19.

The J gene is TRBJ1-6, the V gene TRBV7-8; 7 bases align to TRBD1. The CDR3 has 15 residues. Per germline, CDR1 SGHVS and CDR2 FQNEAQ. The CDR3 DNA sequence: TGTGCATCAGCCCACCGGGACAGCATAAATTCACCCCTCCACTTT. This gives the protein CASAHRDSINSPLHF.

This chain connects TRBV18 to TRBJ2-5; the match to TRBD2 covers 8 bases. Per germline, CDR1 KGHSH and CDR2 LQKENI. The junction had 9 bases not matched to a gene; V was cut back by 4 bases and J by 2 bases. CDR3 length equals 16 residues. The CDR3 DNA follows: TGTGCCAGCTCACAAGAAGCGGGGGTGGAACAAGAGACCCAGTACTTC. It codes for CASSQEAGVEQETQYF.

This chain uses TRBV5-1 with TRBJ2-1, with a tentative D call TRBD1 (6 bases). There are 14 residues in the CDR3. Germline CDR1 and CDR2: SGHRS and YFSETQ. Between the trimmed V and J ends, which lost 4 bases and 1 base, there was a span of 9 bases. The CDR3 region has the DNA TGCGCCAGCAGCGGGGACAATTCCTACAATGAGCAGTTCTTC. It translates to CASSGDNSYNEQFF.

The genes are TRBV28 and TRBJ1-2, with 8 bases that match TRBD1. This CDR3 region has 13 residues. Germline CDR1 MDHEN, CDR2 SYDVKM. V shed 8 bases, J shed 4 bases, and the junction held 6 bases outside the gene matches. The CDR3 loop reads CASGVGQGYGYTF. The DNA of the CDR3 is TGTGCCAGCGGGGTCGGACAGGGCTATGGCTACACCTTC.

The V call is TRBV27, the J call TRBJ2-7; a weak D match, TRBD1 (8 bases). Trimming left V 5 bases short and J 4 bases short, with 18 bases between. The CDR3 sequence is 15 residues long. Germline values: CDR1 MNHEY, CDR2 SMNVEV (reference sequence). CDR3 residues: CASSGGLQGGYEQYF. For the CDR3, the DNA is TGTGCCAGCAGTGGGGGCCTACAGGGGGGGTACGAGCAGTACTTC.